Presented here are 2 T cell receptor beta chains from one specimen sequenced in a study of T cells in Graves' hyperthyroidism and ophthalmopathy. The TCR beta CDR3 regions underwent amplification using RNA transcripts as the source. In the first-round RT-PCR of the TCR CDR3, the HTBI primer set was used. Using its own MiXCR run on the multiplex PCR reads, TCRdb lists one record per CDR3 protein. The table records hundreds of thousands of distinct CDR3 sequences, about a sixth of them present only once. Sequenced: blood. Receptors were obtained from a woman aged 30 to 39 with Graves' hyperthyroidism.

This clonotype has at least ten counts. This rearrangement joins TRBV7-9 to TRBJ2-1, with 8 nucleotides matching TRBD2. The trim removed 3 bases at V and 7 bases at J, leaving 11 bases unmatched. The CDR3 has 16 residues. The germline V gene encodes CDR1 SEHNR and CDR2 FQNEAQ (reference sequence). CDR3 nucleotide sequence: TGTGCCAGCAGCTTGATGAGCGGGAGCCTAGGGAATGAGCAGTTCTTC. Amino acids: CASSLMSGSLGNEQFF.

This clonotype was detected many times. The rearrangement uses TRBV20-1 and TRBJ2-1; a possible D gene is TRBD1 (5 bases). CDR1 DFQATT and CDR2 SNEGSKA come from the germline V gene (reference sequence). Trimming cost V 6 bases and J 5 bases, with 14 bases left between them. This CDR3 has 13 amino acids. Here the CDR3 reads CSAKTYRNNEQFF. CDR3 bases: TGCAGTGCCAAGACCTACAGGAACAATGAGCAGTTCTTC.